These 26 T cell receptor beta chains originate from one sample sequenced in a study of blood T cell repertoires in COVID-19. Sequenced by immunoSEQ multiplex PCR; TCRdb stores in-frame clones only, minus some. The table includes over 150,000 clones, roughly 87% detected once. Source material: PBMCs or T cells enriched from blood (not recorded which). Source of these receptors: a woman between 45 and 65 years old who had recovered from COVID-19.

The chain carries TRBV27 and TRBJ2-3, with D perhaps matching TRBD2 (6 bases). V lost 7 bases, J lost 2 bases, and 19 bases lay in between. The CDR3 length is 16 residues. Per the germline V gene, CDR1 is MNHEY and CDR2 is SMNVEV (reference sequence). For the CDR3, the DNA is TGTGCCAGCACTACCACGGACTATGGGGACACAGATACGCAGTATTTT. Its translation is CASTTTDYGDTDTQYF.

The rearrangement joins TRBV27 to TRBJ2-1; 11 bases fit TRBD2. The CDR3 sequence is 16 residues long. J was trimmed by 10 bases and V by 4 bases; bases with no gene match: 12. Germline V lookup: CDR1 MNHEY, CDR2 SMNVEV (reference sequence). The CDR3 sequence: CASSSVGTSGRREQFF. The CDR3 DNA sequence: TGTGCCAGCAGTTCCGTGGGGACTAGCGGCCGGCGGGAGCAGTTCTTC.

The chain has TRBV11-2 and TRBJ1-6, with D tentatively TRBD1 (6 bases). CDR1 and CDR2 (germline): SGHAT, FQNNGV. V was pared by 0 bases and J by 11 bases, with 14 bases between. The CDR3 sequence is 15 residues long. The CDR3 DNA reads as TGTGCCAGCAGCTTAGATCACGGCAGGGGCGCACCCCTCCACTTT. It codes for CASSLDHGRGAPLHF.

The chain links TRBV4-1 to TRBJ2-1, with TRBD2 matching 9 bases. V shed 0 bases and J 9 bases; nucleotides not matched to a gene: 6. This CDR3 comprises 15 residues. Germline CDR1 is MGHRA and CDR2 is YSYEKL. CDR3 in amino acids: CASSQDSGRGSEQFF. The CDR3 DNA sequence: TGCGCCAGCAGCCAAGATAGCGGGAGAGGCAGTGAGCAGTTCTTC.

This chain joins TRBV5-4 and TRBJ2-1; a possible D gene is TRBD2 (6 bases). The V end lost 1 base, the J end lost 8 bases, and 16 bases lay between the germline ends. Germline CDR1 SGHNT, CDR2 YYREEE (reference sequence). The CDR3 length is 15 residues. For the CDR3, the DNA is TGTGCCAGCAGCTTGAAGACGGGAGAGAAGTATGAGCAGTTCTTC. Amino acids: CASSLKTGEKYEQFF. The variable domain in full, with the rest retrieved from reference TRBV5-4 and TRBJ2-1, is ETGVTQSPTHLIKTRGQQVTLRCSSQSGHNTVSWYQQALGQGPQFIFQYYREEENGRGNFPPRFSGLQFPNYSSELNVNALELDDSALYLCASSLKTGEKYEQFFGPGTRLTVL.

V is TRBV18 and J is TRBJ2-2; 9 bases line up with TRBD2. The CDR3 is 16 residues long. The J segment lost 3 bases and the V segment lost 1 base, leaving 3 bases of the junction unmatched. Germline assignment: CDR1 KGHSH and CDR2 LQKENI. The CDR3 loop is CASSPQAGGDTGELFF. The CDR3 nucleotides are TGTGCCAGCTCACCACAAGCGGGAGGCGACACCGGGGAGCTGTTTTTT.

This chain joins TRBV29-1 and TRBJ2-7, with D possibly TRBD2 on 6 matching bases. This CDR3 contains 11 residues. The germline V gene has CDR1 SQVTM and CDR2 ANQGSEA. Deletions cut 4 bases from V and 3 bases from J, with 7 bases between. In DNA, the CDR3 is TGCAGCGTTGGGGGGGTCTACGAGCAGTACTTC. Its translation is CSVGGVYEQYF.

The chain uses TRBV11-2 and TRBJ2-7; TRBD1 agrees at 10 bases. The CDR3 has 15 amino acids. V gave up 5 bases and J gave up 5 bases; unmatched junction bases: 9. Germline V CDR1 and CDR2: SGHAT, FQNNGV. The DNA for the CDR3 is TGTGCCAGCAGCCGCCGGGACAGGGGTGACCACGAGCAGTACTTC. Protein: CASSRRDRGDHEQYF. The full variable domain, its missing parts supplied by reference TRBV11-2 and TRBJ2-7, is EAGVAQSPRYKIIEKRQSVAFWCNPISGHATLYWYQQILGQGPKLLIQFQNNGVVDDSQLPKDRFSAERLKGVDSTLKIQPAKLEDSAVYLCASSRRDRGDHEQYFGPGTRLTVT.

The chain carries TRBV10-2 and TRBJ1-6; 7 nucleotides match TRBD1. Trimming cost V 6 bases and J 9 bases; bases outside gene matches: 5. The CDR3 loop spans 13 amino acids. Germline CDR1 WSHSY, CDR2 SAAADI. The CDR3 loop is CASSPGTVSPLHF. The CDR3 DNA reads TGCGCCAGCAGCCCCGGGACAGTTTCACCCCTCCACTTT.

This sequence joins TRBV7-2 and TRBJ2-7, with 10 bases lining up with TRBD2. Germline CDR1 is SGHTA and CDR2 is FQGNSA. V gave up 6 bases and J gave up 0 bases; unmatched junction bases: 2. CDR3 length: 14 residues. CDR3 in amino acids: CASSPSGSSYEQYF. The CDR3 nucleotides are TGTGCCAGCAGTCCTAGCGGGAGCTCCTACGAGCAGTACTTC.

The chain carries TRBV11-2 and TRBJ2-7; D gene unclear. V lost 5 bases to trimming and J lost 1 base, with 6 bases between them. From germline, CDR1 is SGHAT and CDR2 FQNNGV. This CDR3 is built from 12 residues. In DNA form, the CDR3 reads TGTGCCAGCAGCCATCAATCCTACGAGCAGTACTTC. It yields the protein CASSHQSYEQYF.

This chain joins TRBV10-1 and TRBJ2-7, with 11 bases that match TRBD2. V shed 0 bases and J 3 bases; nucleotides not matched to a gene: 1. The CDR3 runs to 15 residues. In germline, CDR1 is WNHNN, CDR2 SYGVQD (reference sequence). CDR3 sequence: CASSESTSGSYEQYF. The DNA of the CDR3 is TGCGCCAGCAGTGAGTCTACTAGCGGGAGCTACGAGCAGTACTTC.

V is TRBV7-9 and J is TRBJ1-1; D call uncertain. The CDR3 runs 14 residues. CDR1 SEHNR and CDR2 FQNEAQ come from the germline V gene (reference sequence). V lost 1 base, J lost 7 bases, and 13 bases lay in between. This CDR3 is CASSLEGRTSEAFF. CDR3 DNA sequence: TGTGCCAGCAGCTTAGAAGGTCGGACTAGTGAAGCTTTCTTT.

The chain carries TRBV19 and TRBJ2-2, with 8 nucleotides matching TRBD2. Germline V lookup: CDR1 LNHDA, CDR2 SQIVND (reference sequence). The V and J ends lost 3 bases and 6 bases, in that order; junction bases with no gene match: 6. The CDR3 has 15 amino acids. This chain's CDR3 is CASSIVAGKSGELFF. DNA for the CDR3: TGTGCCAGTAGTATTGTAGCGGGGAAATCCGGGGAGCTGTTTTTT. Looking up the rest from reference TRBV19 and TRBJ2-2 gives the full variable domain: DGGITQSPKYLFRKEGQNVTLSCEQNLNHDAMYWYRQDPGQGLRLIYYSQIVNDFQKGDIAEGYSVSREKKESFPLTVTSAQKNPTAFYLCASSIVAGKSGELFFGEGSRLTVL.

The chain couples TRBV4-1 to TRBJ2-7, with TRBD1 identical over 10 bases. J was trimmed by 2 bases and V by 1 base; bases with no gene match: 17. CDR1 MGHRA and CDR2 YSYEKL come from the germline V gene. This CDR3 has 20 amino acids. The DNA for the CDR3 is TGCGCCAGCAGCCAAGCTCACGGGACAGGGGTCCTAGCAAGGCCCTACGAGCAGTACTTC. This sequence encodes CASSQAHGTGVLARPYEQYF.

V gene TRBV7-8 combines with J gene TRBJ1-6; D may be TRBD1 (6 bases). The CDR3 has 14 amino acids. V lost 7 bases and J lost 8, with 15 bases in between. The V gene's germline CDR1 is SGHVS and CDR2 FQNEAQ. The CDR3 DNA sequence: TGTGCCAGCACACGACAGGTGGAGGATTCACCCCTCCACTTT. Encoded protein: CASTRQVEDSPLHF.

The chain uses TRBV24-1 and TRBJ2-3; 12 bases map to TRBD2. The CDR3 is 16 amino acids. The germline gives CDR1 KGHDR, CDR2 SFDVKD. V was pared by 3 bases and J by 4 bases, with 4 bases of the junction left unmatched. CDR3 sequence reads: CATSDASGRGADTQYF. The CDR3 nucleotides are TGTGCCACCAGTGATGCTAGCGGGAGGGGGGCAGATACGCAGTATTTT.

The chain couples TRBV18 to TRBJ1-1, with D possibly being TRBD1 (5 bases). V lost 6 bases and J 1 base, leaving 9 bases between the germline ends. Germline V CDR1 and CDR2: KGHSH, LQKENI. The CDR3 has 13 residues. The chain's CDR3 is CASSGGGNTEAFF. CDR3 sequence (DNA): TGTGCCAGCTCTGGCGGGGGGAACACTGAAGCTTTCTTT.

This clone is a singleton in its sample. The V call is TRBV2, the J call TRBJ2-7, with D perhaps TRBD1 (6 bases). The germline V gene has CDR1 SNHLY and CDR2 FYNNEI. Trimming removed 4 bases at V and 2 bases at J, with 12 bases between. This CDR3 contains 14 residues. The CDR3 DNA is TGTGCCAGCAGTGTGCAGGGGTCCCCCTACGAGCAGTACTTC. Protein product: CASSVQGSPYEQYF.

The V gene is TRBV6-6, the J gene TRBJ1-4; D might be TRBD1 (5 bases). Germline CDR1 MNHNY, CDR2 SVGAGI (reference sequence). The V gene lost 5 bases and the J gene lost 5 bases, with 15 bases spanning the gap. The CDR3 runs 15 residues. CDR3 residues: CASSGPGGDNEKLFF. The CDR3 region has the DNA TGTGCCAGCAGTGGCCCGGGGGGGGACAATGAAAAACTGTTTTTT.

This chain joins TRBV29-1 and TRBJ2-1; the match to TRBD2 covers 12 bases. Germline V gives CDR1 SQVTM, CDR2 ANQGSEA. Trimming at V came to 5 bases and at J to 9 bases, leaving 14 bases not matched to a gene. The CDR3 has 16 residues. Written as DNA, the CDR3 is TGCAGCGTTCAAGGACTAGCGGGACGCCTCGGGGTTGAGCAGTTCTTC. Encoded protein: CSVQGLAGRLGVEQFF.

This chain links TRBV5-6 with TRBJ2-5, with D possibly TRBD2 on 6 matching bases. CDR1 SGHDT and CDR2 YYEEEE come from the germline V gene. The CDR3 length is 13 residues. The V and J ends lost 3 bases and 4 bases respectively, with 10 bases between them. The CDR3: CASSWGVPETQYF. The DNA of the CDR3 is TGTGCCAGCAGCTGGGGGGTACCAGAGACCCAGTACTTC.

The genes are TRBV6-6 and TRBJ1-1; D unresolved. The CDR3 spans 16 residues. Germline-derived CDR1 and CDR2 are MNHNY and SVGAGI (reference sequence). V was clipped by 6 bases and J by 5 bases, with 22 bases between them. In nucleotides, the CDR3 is TGTGCCAGCAGACCCACCCAGGCGTTGATCGTGACTGAAGCTTTCTTT. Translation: CASRPTQALIVTEAFF.

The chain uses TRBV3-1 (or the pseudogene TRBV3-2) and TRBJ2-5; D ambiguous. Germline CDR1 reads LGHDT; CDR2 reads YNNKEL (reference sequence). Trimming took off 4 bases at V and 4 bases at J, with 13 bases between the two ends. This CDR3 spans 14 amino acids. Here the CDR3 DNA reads TGTGCCAGCAGCCCCCAGAGGCTAGGAGAGACCCAGTACTTC. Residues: CASSPQRLGETQYF.

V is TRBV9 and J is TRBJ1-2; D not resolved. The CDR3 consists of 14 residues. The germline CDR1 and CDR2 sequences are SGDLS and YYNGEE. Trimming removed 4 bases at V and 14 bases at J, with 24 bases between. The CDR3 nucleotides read TGTGCCAGCAGCCCTGGGGAGGTTCCCTATGGCCGGACCTTC. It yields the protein CASSPGEVPYGRTF.

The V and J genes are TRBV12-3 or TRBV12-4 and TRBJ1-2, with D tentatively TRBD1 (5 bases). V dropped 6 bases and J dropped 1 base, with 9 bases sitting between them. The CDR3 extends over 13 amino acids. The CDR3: CASSSRDNYGYTF. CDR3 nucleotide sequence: TGTGCCAGCAGCTCCAGGGATAACTATGGCTACACCTTC.